Following are 6 T cell receptor beta chains from one sample sequenced in a study of T-cell reconstitution after alpha-beta-depleted transplantation in children. This sample's TCRbeta library carried unique molecular identifier barcodes. TCRdb re-derived calls from the PCR reads in MiXCR, one entry per CDR3 protein. The data show 550,000 to 600,000 distinct CDR3 sequences, about 21% seen once. This specimen was PBMCs, mostly from graft donor cells, taken 360 days after TCRalphabeta/CD19-depleted stem cell transplant. These receptors all come from a boy under two years old who had a stem cell transplant for acute myeloid leukemia, so the T cells may come from the graft donor.

There are a few counts of this clonotype. This chain joins TRBV20-1 and TRBJ2-5; 7 nucleotides agree with TRBD2. This CDR3 has 15 amino acids. After removal of 3 bases from V and 3 bases from J, the junction contained 10 bases not matched to a gene. CDR1 and CDR2 (germline): DFQATT, SNEGSKA (reference sequence). CDR3 sequence (DNA): TGCAGTGCTAGGGCCCCCGGGGGAGGGAAAGAGACCCAGTACTTC. Its protein product is CSARAPGGGKETQYF.

This clonotype was picked up a small number of times. The chain uses TRBV20-1 and TRBJ1-6; D gene unclear. There are 13 residues in the CDR3. With 0 bases removed from V and 10 bases from J, the gap between germline ends came to 10 bases. Per the germline V gene, CDR1 is DFQATT and CDR2 is SNEGSKA (reference sequence). The CDR3 loop reads CSARDLAGSPLHF. The CDR3 nucleotides read TGCAGTGCTAGAGACTTGGCGGGGTCACCCCTCCACTTT.

V gene TRBV7-8 combines with J gene TRBJ2-2; no reliable D call. The V end lost 5 bases, the J end lost 5 bases, and 18 bases lay between the germline ends. CDR3 size: 16 residues. Germline CDR1 and CDR2: SGHVS and FQNEAQ. The CDR3 DNA follows: TGTGCCAGCAGCCCCACCGGACCCAAACCTACCGGGGAGCTGTTTTTT. It yields the protein CASSPTGPKPTGELFF. Variable domain in full (rest from reference TRBV7-8 and TRBJ2-2): GAGVSQSPRYKVAKRGQDVALRCDPISGHVSLFWYQQALGQGPEFLTYFQNEAQLDKSGLPSDRFFAERPEGSVSTLKIQRTQQEDSAVYLCASSPTGPKPTGELFFGEGSRLTVL.

The CDR3 DNA reads TGTGCCTGGGCCCTGGAGCGGAACACCGGGGAGCTGTTTTTT. This translates into CAWALERNTGELFF. This chain connects TRBV30 to TRBJ2-2, with no clear D. The V end was cut by 5 bases, the J end by 1 base, with 11 bases between. The CDR3 is 14 residues long. Germline-derived CDR1 and CDR2 are GTSNPN and SVGIG (reference sequence). Variable domain in full (rest from reference TRBV30 and TRBJ2-2): SQTIHQWPATLVQPVGSPLSLECTVEGTSNPNLYWYRQAAGRGLQLLFYSVGIGQISSEVPQNLSASRPQDRQFILSSKKLLLSDSGFYLCAWALERNTGELFFGEGSRLTVL.

This clonotype has just a few counts. The chain carries TRBV4-3 and TRBJ1-6, with 7 positions matching TRBD1. Germline loops: CDR1 LGHNA, CDR2 YSLEER. The CDR3 loop spans 16 amino acids. The V gene end was trimmed by 0 bases and the J gene end by 8 bases; junction bases not matched to a gene: 7. The CDR3 DNA reads as TGCGCCAGCAGCCAAGACCCTTCAGGGGGAGATTCACCCCTCCACTTT. Encoded protein: CASSQDPSGGDSPLHF.

This clonotype was seen many times. The rearrangement uses TRBV27 and TRBJ2-3, with 9 nucleotides matching TRBD1. Per the germline V gene, CDR1 is MNHEY and CDR2 is SMNVEV (reference sequence). V gave up 4 bases and J gave up 6 bases; unmatched junction bases: 5. The CDR3 has 14 residues. The CDR3: CASSSPGQGDTQYF. The DNA for the CDR3 is TGTGCCAGCAGTTCACCGGGACAGGGCGATACGCAGTATTTT.